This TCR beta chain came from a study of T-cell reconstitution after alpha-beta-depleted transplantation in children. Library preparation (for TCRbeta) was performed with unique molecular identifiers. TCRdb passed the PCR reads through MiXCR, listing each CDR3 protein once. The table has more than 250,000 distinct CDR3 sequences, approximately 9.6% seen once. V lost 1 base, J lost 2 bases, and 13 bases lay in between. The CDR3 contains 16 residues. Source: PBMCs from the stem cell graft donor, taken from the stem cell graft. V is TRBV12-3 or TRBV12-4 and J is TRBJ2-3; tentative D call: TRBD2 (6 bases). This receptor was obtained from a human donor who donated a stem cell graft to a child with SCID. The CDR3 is CASSLVTRGSTDTQYF. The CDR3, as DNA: TGTGCCAGCAGTTTAGTCACCCGGGGGTCCACAGATACGCAGTATTTT.